The rows below give T cell receptor beta chains drawn from one sample of a study of beta chain features in type 1 diabetes. The table came from immunoSEQ multiplex PCR; TCRdb's copy has only in-frame clones and leaves some out. The profile shows roughly 150,000 clones, around 7.9% of them singletons. Sample: central memory CD4+ T cells from blood. All receptors come from a man aged 18-30 years with type 1 diabetes. Both conserved end residues are part of each CDR3. The D gene is left open where the match is weak. Size values are once, few and many counts, or a class for expanded clones, and some rows have none.

j_call v_call clone_size d_call cdr3_length cdr3_nt cdr3_aa
TRBJ2-3 TRBV5-1 NA NA 13 TGCGCCAGCAGCTTTGACTCGTCAGATACGCAGTATTTT CASSFDSSDTQYF
TRBJ2-7 TRBV7-2 NA NA 12 TGTGCCAGCAGACCTCCTGGAGACGAGCAGTACTTC CASRPPGDEQYF
TRBJ1-2 TRBV4-3 NA TRBD1 15 TGCGCCAGCAGCCACCCGGGACAGGGTAACTATGGCTACACCTTC CASSHPGQGNYGYTF
TRBJ2-7 TRBV5-4 NA TRBD1 14 TGTGCCAGCAGCCTCGACGGGACAGCCTACGAGCAGTACTTC CASSLDGTAYEQYF
TRBJ2-3 TRBV7-9 many NA 14 TGTGCCAGCAGCTTAGTCGGCGGGACAGATACGCAGTATTTT CASSLVGGTDTQYF
TRBJ2-3 TRBV11-2 NA TRBD2 15 TGTGCCAGCAGCAGAGGACTAGCGACCACAGATACGCAGTATTTT CASSRGLATTDTQYF
TRBJ2-5 TRBV5-4 NA NA 12 TGTGCCAGCAGCTGGCCCCAAGAGACCCAGTACTTC CASSWPQETQYF
TRBJ2-3 TRBV18 NA NA 16 TGTGCCAGCTCACCTGGACTGAGCGGGAGCACAGATACGCAGTATTTT CASSPGLSGSTDTQYF
TRBJ2-7 TRBV11-2 few TRBD2 17 TGTGCCAGCAGCTCCCCGACGCGGGGGACTCTCTCCTACGAGCAGTACTTC CASSSPTRGTLSYEQYF
TRBJ1-1 TRBV4-2 NA NA 13 TGTGCCAGCAGCCAAGGTGTTAGCACTGAAGCTTTCTTT CASSQGVSTEAFF
TRBJ1-2 TRBV28 NA TRBD1 12 TGTGCCACCGGGGACAGAGGTTATGGCTACACCTTC CATGDRGYGYTF
TRBJ1-1 TRBV19 NA TRBD1 16 TGTGCCAGTAGTATCCCCTCCGGGACAGGGGGCTCGCGGGCTTTCTTT CASSIPSGTGGSRAFF
TRBJ2-1 TRBV5-6 NA TRBD2 14 TGTGCCAGCAGCCCCCGTAGCGGGCCCACTGAGCAGTTCTTC CASSPRSGPTEQFF
TRBJ2-3 TRBV18 NA NA 13 TGTGCCAGCTCTAGGGACATCACAGATACGCAGTATTTT CASSRDITDTQYF
TRBJ2-1 TRBV20-1 NA TRBD2 11 TGCAGTGCTCTACGGGGGGGCCGGCAGTTCTTC CSALRGGRQFF
TRBJ2-1 TRBV19 few TRBD1 14 TGTGCCAGTAGTATCTACGGGACAGACAATGAGCAGTTCTTC CASSIYGTDNEQFF
TRBJ1-2 TRBV27 few TRBD1 14 TGTGCCAGCAGCAGACAGGGAGGACGGGCGGGCTACACCTTC CASSRQGGRAGYTF
TRBJ1-5 TRBV4-2 NA NA 16 TGTGCCAGCAGCCAAGACCGAGCAGGAGGGAATCAGCCCCAGCATTTT CASSQDRAGGNQPQHF
TRBJ2-3 TRBV4-1 NA TRBD2 17 TGCGCCAGCAGCCAAGATCAACTAGCGGGGGTCACAGATACGCAGTATTTT CASSQDQLAGVTDTQYF
TRBJ2-5 TRBV28 NA TRBD1 14 TGTGCCAGCAGTCCGATGACAGGGCGGGAGACCCAGTACTTC CASSPMTGRETQYF
TRBJ2-7 TRBV10-2 few NA 14 TGCGCCAGCAGTGAGTCGACAGGAGCCTACGAGCAGTACTTC CASSESTGAYEQYF
TRBJ2-3 TRBV30 NA NA 12 TGTGCCTGGACGGCTAGCGCAGATACGCAGTATTTT CAWTASADTQYF
TRBJ2-1 TRBV7-2 NA TRBD2 16 TGTGCCAGCAGCTTAGGAGCGGGAGTAGGGAGGATTGAGCAGTTCTTC CASSLGAGVGRIEQFF
TRBJ2-3 TRBV18 NA NA 14 TGTGCCAGCTCACCTCAGGGGAATAAAGGGACGCAGTATTTT CASSPQGNKGTQYF
TRBJ2-1 TRBV28 NA NA 12 TGTGCCAGCAGGTCGGGTTACAATGAGCAGTTCTTC CASRSGYNEQFF
TRBJ2-1 TRBV30 NA NA 13 TGTGCCTGCCAAGGGGGGGGCTACAATGAGCAGTTCTTC CACQGGGYNEQFF
TRBJ2-1 TRBV7-2 NA TRBD2 15 TGTGCCAGCAGCTTGGGACTAGCGGAGTCTAATGAGCAGTTCTTC CASSLGLAESNEQFF
TRBJ1-6 TRBV7-2 NA TRBD1 15 TGTGCCAGCAGCTTAGAACAGGGGGGGTGGTCACCCCTCCACTTT CASSLEQGGWSPLHF
TRBJ2-3 TRBV11-3 few TRBD1 15 TGTGCCAGCAGCAAAGACAGGGACGATGTTGTTACGCAGTATTTT CASSKDRDDVVTQYF
TRBJ2-2 TRBV18 NA NA 19 TGTGCCAGCTCCATCGTACTTCTAGCGCCACCTCCTAACACCGGGGAGCTGTTTTTT CASSIVLLAPPPNTGELFF
TRBJ1-2 TRBV7-9 few NA 14 TGTGCCAGCAGCTTAGAATGGACAGACTATGGCTACACCTTC CASSLEWTDYGYTF
TRBJ2-2 TRBV28 few NA 15 TGTGCCAGCATTATGGGACAATTGAACACCGGGGAGCTGTTTTTT CASIMGQLNTGELFF
TRBJ2-3 TRBV6-5 few TRBD1 16 TGTGCCAGCAGTTACCGCAGACAGGGTCGCCCAGATACGCAGTATTTT CASSYRRQGRPDTQYF
TRBJ2-7 TRBV29-1 few TRBD1 12 TGCAGCGTAGGACAGGGCACCTACGAGCAGTACTTC CSVGQGTYEQYF